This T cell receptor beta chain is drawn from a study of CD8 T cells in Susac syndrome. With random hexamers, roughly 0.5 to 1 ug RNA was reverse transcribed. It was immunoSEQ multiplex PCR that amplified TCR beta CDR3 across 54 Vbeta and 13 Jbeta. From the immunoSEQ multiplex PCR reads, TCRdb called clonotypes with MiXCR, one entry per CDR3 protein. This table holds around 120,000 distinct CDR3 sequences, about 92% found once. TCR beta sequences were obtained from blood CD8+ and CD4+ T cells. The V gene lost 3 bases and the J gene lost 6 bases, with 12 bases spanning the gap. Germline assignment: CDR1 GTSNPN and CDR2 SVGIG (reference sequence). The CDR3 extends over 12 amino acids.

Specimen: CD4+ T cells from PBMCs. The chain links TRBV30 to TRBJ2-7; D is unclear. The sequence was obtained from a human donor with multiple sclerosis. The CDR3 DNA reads TGTGCCTGGAGCGTCCCGTGGGGCGAGCAGTACTTC. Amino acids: CAWSVPWGEQYF.